Listed below are T cell receptor beta chains from one sample, sequenced in a study of shared clonotypes between healthy human individuals. Method: immunoSEQ multiplex PCR; TCRdb's copy keeps in-frame clones and lacks some. Of a few million clones listed, just under 95% are singletons. The sequenced sample consisted of naive CD8+ T cells from PBMCs. These receptor sequences come from a young man in good health. Some clones in this sample may be carry-over from other donors' samples. Both conserved end residues are part of each CDR3. D genes are given only for firm matches. Rows give clone size only sometimes, using once, few, many, or a class for an expanded clone.

NA	TRBV27	once	TRBJ2-5	CASSLGPRAGGQETQYF	TGTGCCAGCAGTTTAGGACCTCGAGCAGGGGGGCAAGAGACCCAGTACTTC
NA	TRBV11-2	NA	TRBJ1-5	CASSRLGGRQPQHF	TGTGCCAGCAGCAGGCTGGGGGGGCGGCAGCCCCAGCATTTT
TRBD2	TRBV13	NA	TRBJ2-7	CASSQGLAGVQYF	TGTGCCAGCAGCCAGGGACTAGCGGGAGTGCAGTACTTC
NA	TRBV9	NA	TRBJ1-2	CASSAGEEGTAGYTF	TGTGCCAGCAGCGCGGGGGAGGAGGGAACGGCTGGCTACACCTTC
NA	TRBV9	NA	TRBJ2-3	CASSVDGAGNTQYF	TGTGCCAGCAGCGTAGACGGGGCGGGAAATACGCAGTATTTT
TRBD1	TRBV29-1	NA	TRBJ2-2	CSALRTGGLFF	TGCAGCGCCTTAAGGACAGGGGGGCTGTTTTTT
NA	TRBV7-9	NA	TRBJ2-7	CASSFTTSYEQYF	TGTGCCAGCAGCTTCACCACCTCCTACGAGCAGTACTTC
NA	TRBV7-9	NA	TRBJ2-6	CASSAPGSGANVLTF	TGTGCCAGCAGCGCCCCAGGGTCAGGGGCCAACGTCCTGACTTTC
NA	TRBV28	once	TRBJ2-6	CASNRANVLTF	TGTGCCAGCAACAGGGCCAACGTCCTGACTTTC
NA	TRBV29-1	few	TRBJ1-1	CSVVVWAEAFF	TGCAGCGTTGTTGTATGGGCTGAAGCTTTCTTT
NA	TRBV5-1	NA	TRBJ1-1	CASSLSPGYTEAFF	TGCGCCAGCAGCTTGTCGCCAGGGTACACTGAAGCTTTCTTT
NA	TRBV6-5	NA	TRBJ1-1	CASSYGELVTEAFF	TGTGCCAGCAGTTACGGGGAGTTGGTGACTGAAGCTTTCTTT
NA	TRBV6-5	NA	TRBJ1-1	CASSYSQALNTEAFF	TGTGCCAGCAGTTACTCTCAGGCTTTGAACACTGAAGCTTTCTTT
NA	TRBV6-4	NA	TRBJ2-1	CASKPTRGSVGEQFF	TGTGCCAGCAAACCCACCCGGGGGAGTGTAGGTGAGCAGTTCTTC
TRBD2	TRBV6-1	NA	TRBJ2-7	CASRMTSGLYEQYF	TGTGCCAGCAGGATGACTAGCGGGCTCTACGAGCAGTACTTC
TRBD2	TRBV4-2	NA	TRBJ2-1	CASSRSGRGYNEQFF	TGTGCCAGCAGCAGAAGCGGGAGAGGGTACAATGAGCAGTTCTTC
TRBD2	TRBV30	NA	TRBJ2-7	CAWKSSGREQYF	TGTGCCTGGAAGTCTAGCGGGAGGGAGCAGTACTTC
TRBD2	TRBV27	NA	TRBJ2-7	CASSLSLAGVSEQYF	TGTGCCAGCAGTTTAAGTCTAGCGGGAGTAAGCGAGCAGTACTTC
NA	TRBV9	NA	TRBJ1-4	CASSVAPTTATNEKLFF	TGTGCCAGCAGCGTAGCCCCCACGACTGCAACTAATGAAAAACTGTTTTTT
NA	TRBV4-3	once	TRBJ2-1	CASSQGAAVDNEQFF	TGCGCCAGCAGCCAAGGGGCAGCTGTAGACAATGAGCAGTTCTTC
TRBD1	TRBV7-6	NA	TRBJ2-1	CASSPGGRQFREQFF	TGTGCCAGCAGCCCAGGGGGCCGTCAATTCCGTGAGCAGTTCTTC
NA	TRBV4-1	NA	TRBJ2-7	CASSQSLVEGREQYF	TGCGCCAGCAGCCAATCTCTCGTGGAGGGTCGCGAGCAGTACTTC
TRBD1	TRBV27	NA	TRBJ1-4	CASSPGQATNEKLFF	TGTGCCAGCAGTCCAGGACAGGCAACTAATGAAAAACTGTTTTTT
TRBD1	TRBV12-5	NA	TRBJ2-7	CASKTGTGSEQYF	TGTGCTAGTAAAACCGGGACAGGGAGCGAGCAGTACTTC
TRBD1	TRBV6-1	NA	TRBJ2-7	CASRGLGQGAYEQYF	TGTGCCAGCAGAGGGTTAGGGCAGGGGGCCTACGAGCAGTACTTC
NA	TRBV28	once	TRBJ1-4	CASSSPRTTTELFF	TGTGCCAGCAGTTCCCCTCGGACAACCACAGAACTGTTTTTT
TRBD2	TRBV7-2	NA	TRBJ2-3	CASSFTSGGGDTQYF	TGTGCCAGCAGCTTCACTAGCGGGGGGGGAGATACGCAGTATTTT
NA	TRBV29-1	NA	TRBJ2-1	CSVVQVLDSRSDEQFF	TGCAGCGTTGTTCAGGTCCTGGACTCACGGTCCGATGAGCAGTTCTTC
NA	TRBV27	NA	TRBJ2-3	CASSPRTDTQYF	TGTGCCAGCAGCCCTCGCACAGATACGCAGTATTTT
NA	TRBV10-3	NA	TRBJ2-1	CAIRDSRGSSYNEQFF	TGTGCCATTAGGGATAGCCGCGGCAGCTCCTACAATGAGCAGTTCTTC
NA	TRBV5-6	NA	TRBJ1-1	CASSPQGGSLEAFF	TGTGCCAGCAGCCCCCAAGGCGGATCGCTTGAAGCTTTCTTT
NA	TRBV27	NA	TRBJ2-5	CASSLSIQGRETQYF	TGTGCCAGCAGTTTATCGATACAGGGAAGGGAGACCCAGTACTTC
TRBD2	TRBV9	NA	TRBJ2-7	CASSVGLAGFSYEQYF	TGTGCCAGCAGCGTAGGACTAGCGGGATTCTCCTACGAGCAGTACTTC
NA	TRBV15	NA	TRBJ1-5	CATSRLRGPSNQPQHF	TGTGCCACCAGCAGACTCCGGGGGCCTAGCAATCAGCCCCAGCATTTT
TRBD1	TRBV4-1	NA	TRBJ2-5	CASSPRQGETQYF	TGCGCCAGCAGCCCTCGACAGGGGGAGACCCAGTACTTC
TRBD2	TRBV2	NA	TRBJ2-2	CASGETSGRSGELFF	TGTGCCAGCGGAGAGACTAGCGGGCGGTCCGGGGAGCTGTTTTTT
NA	TRBV18	NA	TRBJ2-6	CASSPGASGANVLTF	TGTGCCAGCTCACCGGGAGCATCTGGGGCCAACGTCCTGACTTTC
NA	TRBV30	NA	TRBJ2-7	CAWSVIQGSYEQYF	TGTGCCTGGAGTGTTATACAGGGCTCCTACGAGCAGTACTTC
NA	TRBV27	NA	TRBJ2-7	CASSLGHRSYEQYF	TGTGCCAGCAGTTTAGGCCACCGATCCTACGAGCAGTACTTC
NA	TRBV13	once	TRBJ1-2	CASSPGPLHDGYTF	TGTGCCAGCAGCCCGGGACCGCTGCACGATGGCTACACCTTC
NA	TRBV15	NA	TRBJ1-2	CATSRAGTAPPGGYTF	TGTGCCACCAGCAGGGCAGGGACTGCTCCGCCAGGTGGCTACACCTTC
NA	TRBV4-1	NA	TRBJ1-1	CASSPTSRPPSPEAFF	TGCGCCAGCAGCCCCACGTCCAGGCCACCGTCCCCTGAAGCTTTCTTT
NA	TRBV25-1	NA	TRBJ1-1	CASSEWGGGTEAFF	TGTGCCAGCAGTGAATGGGGAGGGGGGACTGAAGCTTTCTTT
TRBD1	TRBV28	NA	TRBJ2-4	CASSTEGAREIAKNIQYF	TGTGCCAGCAGTACAGAGGGGGCGAGGGAAATAGCCAAAAACATTCAGTACTTC
NA	TRBV2	NA	TRBJ2-7	CASHVGYITDEQYF	TGTGCCAGCCACGTGGGGTACATAACGGACGAGCAGTACTTC